Detailed here is one T cell receptor (beta chain). Its specificity is unknown. Isolated RNA was reverse transcribed into cDNA used as the sequencing template. Clones were sequenced by immunoSEQ multiplex PCR, and TCRdb holds only the in-frame ones, with some missing. The sample contains 150,000 to 200,000 clones, about half of which appear only once. Treatment defined: oral pan-JAK inhibitor, 5-10 mg twice daily. This sample was taken from a study of CD8+ T cells in alopecia areata. Study observations and caveats: Relative to normal scalp, lesional scalp, especially alopecia totalis/universalis, showed higher clonality.

CDR1 and CDR2 (germline): SGHNT, YYREEE (reference sequence). The CDR3 consists of 14 residues. The V gene lost 4 bases and the J gene lost 1 base, with 11 bases spanning the gap. This chain uses TRBV5-4 with TRBJ2-5; a possible D gene is TRBD2 (6 bases). The sequencing here drew on CD8+ T cells sorted from blood, taken around week 54, from a patient treated with tofacitinib. This receptor was identified in a human donor with alopecia areata. CDR3 DNA: TGTGCCAGCAGCCCCACTAGCTCCCAAGAGACCCAGTACTTC. It encodes CASSPTSSQETQYF.